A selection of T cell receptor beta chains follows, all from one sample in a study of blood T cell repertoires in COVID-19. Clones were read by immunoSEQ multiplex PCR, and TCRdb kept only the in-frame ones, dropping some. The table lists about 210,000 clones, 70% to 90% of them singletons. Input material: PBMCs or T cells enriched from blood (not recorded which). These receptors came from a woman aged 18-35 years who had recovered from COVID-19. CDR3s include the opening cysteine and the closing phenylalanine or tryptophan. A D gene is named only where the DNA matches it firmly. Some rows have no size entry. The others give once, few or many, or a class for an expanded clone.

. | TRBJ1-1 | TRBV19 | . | TGTGCCAGTAGTATACAGGGCACTGAAGCTTTCTTT | CASSIQGTEAFF
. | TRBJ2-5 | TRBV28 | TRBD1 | TGTGCCAGCAGTCCCGGGACAGGGGCGACCGCTTTCCAAGAGACCCAGTACTTC | CASSPGTGATAFQETQYF
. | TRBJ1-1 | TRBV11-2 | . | TGTGCCAGCAGCCCGACAGCCCGACCGCTATCTGAAGCTTTCTTT | CASSPTARPLSEAFF
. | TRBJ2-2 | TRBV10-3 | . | TGTGCCATCAGGGACACCAACACCGGGGAGCTGTTTTTT | CAIRDTNTGELFF
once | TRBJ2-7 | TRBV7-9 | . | TGTGCCAGCAGCCGCCGCGATGAGCAGTACTTC | CASSRRDEQYF
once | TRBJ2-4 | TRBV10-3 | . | TGTGCCATCAGTGAAGAGTTCGGGAACCAGTACTTC | CAISEEFGNQYF
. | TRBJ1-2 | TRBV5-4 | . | TGTGCCAGCAGCTTGGACCGGGAATATGGCTACACCTTC | CASSLDREYGYTF
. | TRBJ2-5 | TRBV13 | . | TGTGCCAGCAGCTTAACACAGGTTGGCCAAGAGACCCAGTACTTC | CASSLTQVGQETQYF
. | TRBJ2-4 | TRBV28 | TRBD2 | TGTGCCAGCAGCCCACGGGGGGAACTAGCCAAAAACATTCAGTACTTC | CASSPRGELAKNIQYF
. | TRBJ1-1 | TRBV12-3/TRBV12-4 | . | TGTGCCAGCTCCCCGGACACTGAAGCTTTCTTT | CASSPDTEAFF
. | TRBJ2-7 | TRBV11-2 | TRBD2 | TGTGCCAGCAGCCAACAAAGCGGGGGGGCCTGGAGTTCCTACGAGCAGTACTTC | CASSQQSGGAWSSYEQYF
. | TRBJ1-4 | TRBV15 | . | TGTGCCACCAGCAGAGACAGGGTAGGGGAAAAACTGTTTTTT | CATSRDRVGEKLFF
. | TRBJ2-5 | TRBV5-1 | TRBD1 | TGCGCCAGCAGCTTGGGACAGGGGTGGCGAGAGACCCAGTACTTC | CASSLGQGWRETQYF
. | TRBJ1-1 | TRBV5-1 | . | TGCGCCAGCAGCTTGAGTGTCGGGGATGCGGCCGAAGCTTTCTTT | CASSLSVGDAAEAFF
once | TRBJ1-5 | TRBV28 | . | TGTGCCAGCAGTTTACCCGCGACAGGTAGTCAGCCCCAGCATTTT | CASSLPATGSQPQHF
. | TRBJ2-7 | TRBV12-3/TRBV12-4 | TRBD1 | TGTGCCAGCACTTTGAGGGGGCAGGACGAGCAGTACTTC | CASTLRGQDEQYF
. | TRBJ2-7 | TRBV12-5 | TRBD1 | TGTGCTAGTGGTTTGTTGCCCGGGACAGGGTACTACGAGCAGTACTTC | CASGLLPGTGYYEQYF
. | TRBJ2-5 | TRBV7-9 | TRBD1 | TGTGCCAGCAGCCGATGGACAGGGGGTCAAGAGACCCAGTACTTC | CASSRWTGGQETQYF
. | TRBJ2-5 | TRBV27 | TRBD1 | TGTGCCAGCAGTGAAATTACAGGGGTCTTAGAGACCCAGTACTTC | CASSEITGVLETQYF
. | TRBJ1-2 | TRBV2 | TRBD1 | TGTGCCAGCAGTGTAAGGACAGGGGATGGCTACACCTTC | CASSVRTGDGYTF
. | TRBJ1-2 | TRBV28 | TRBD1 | TGTGCCAGTTCCGGGACAGGGGCTAACTATGGCTACACCTTC | CASSGTGANYGYTF
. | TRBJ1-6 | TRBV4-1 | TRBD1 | TGCGCCAGCAGCCAAGGGGACAGGGGCTCCTATAATTCACCCCTCCACTTT | CASSQGDRGSYNSPLHF
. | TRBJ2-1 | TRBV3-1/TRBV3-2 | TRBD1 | TGTGCCAGCAGCCAAGATCGACCGGGACAGGGGGCCAATGAGCAGTTCTTC | CASSQDRPGQGANEQFF